Listed below are T cell receptor beta chains from one sample, sequenced in a study of blood T cell repertoires in COVID-19. Measured with immunoSEQ multiplex PCR; TCRdb has only the in-frame clones, and not every one. The sample consists of about 87,000 clones, 80% to 90% of them appearing once. Sequencing was done on a sample of peripheral blood. These TCRs come from a man aged 80 or over with acute or convalescent COVID-19. The CDR3 runs from the conserved cysteine through the conserved F or W. D genes are given only for firm matches. Some rows have no size entry. The others give once, few or many, or a class for an expanded clone.

CDR3 protein: CASSEAGQARYGYTF
CDR3 DNA: TGTGCCAGCAGTGAAGCGGGGCAGGCGCGATATGGCTACACCTTC
D gene: -
clone size: once
J gene: TRBJ1-2
V gene: TRBV6-1

CDR3 protein: CASSVFSGGAGGEQFF
CDR3 DNA: TGTGCCAGCAGCGTATTTAGCGGGGGAGCGGGCGGCGAGCAGTTCTTC
D gene: TRBD2
clone size: -
J gene: TRBJ2-1
V gene: TRBV9

CDR3 protein: CASSLRTSGRTNEQFF
CDR3 DNA: TGTGCCAGCAGCCTCCGGACTAGCGGGAGAACCAATGAGCAGTTCTTC
D gene: TRBD2
clone size: -
J gene: TRBJ2-1
V gene: TRBV9

CDR3 protein: CASLPEGRTEAFF
CDR3 DNA: TGCGCCAGCCTTCCTGAGGGGAGGACTGAAGCTTTCTTT
D gene: -
clone size: -
J gene: TRBJ1-1
V gene: TRBV5-1

CDR3 protein: CASSQVQTGGETQYF
CDR3 DNA: TGCGCCAGCAGCCAAGTGCAAACGGGGGGAGAGACCCAGTACTTC
D gene: TRBD2
clone size: -
J gene: TRBJ2-5
V gene: TRBV4-1

CDR3 protein: CASARGGLPMGGELFF
CDR3 DNA: TGCGCCAGCGCGCGAGGTGGACTACCCATGGGGGGGGAGCTGTTTTTT
D gene: -
clone size: -
J gene: TRBJ2-2
V gene: TRBV5-1

CDR3 protein: CASSQGTPNLSTEAFF
CDR3 DNA: TGTGCCAGCAGCCAAGGGACACCCAATCTGAGCACTGAAGCTTTCTTT
D gene: -
clone size: -
J gene: TRBJ1-1
V gene: TRBV4-2

CDR3 protein: CASSQAPSPLHF
CDR3 DNA: TGTGCCAGCAGCCAAGCCCCCTCTCCCCTCCACTTT
D gene: -
clone size: -
J gene: TRBJ1-6
V gene: TRBV3-1/TRBV3-2

CDR3 protein: CASSLGGIDTQYF
CDR3 DNA: TGTGCCAGCAGCTTGGGAGGGATAGATACGCAGTATTTT
D gene: -
clone size: -
J gene: TRBJ2-3
V gene: TRBV5-5

CDR3 protein: CASSPQGRLEAFF
CDR3 DNA: TGTGCCAGCAGCCCACAGGGGCGCCTAGAAGCTTTCTTT
D gene: TRBD1
clone size: -
J gene: TRBJ1-1
V gene: TRBV7-9

CDR3 protein: CASSLEGRDTEAFF
CDR3 DNA: TGCGCCAGCAGCTTGGAGGGGAGGGACACTGAAGCTTTCTTT
D gene: -
clone size: few
J gene: TRBJ1-1
V gene: TRBV5-1

CDR3 protein: CASSRGTTYLGTQYF
CDR3 DNA: TGTGCCAGCAGTCGGGGGACTACCTACCTAGGTACGCAGTATTTT
D gene: TRBD2
clone size: -
J gene: TRBJ2-3
V gene: TRBV2

CDR3 protein: CASSLAGVRNEQFF
CDR3 DNA: TGTGCCAGCAGTTTAGCGGGAGTTAGAAATGAGCAGTTCTTC
D gene: TRBD2
clone size: -
J gene: TRBJ2-1
V gene: TRBV27

CDR3 protein: CASSLSPPGTGVTEAFF
CDR3 DNA: TGTGCCAGCAGTTTATCTCCCCCCGGGACAGGGGTCACTGAAGCTTTCTTT
D gene: TRBD1
clone size: -
J gene: TRBJ1-1
V gene: TRBV27

CDR3 protein: CASSQVRVSSYNEQFF
CDR3 DNA: TGTGCCAGCAGCCAAGTTCGGGTTAGCTCCTACAATGAGCAGTTCTTC
D gene: -
clone size: -
J gene: TRBJ2-1
V gene: TRBV14

CDR3 protein: CASSLTSEGTGELFF
CDR3 DNA: TGTGCCAGCAGTCTGACTAGCGAGGGCACCGGGGAGCTGTTTTTT
D gene: TRBD2
clone size: -
J gene: TRBJ2-2
V gene: TRBV6-4

CDR3 protein: CASSQFGRNGWALRNTIYF
CDR3 DNA: TGCGCCAGCAGTCAATTCGGGAGGAACGGGTGGGCCCTTAGAAACACCATATATTTT
D gene: -
clone size: few
J gene: TRBJ1-3
V gene: TRBV23-1

CDR3 protein: CASSSITDTQYF
CDR3 DNA: TGTGCCAGCAGTTCCATCACAGATACGCAGTATTTT
D gene: -
clone size: -
J gene: TRBJ2-3
V gene: TRBV28

CDR3 protein: CASSTPLAGVDTQYF
CDR3 DNA: TGTGCCAGTAGTACGCCCCTAGCGGGAGTCGATACGCAGTATTTT
D gene: TRBD2
clone size: -
J gene: TRBJ2-3
V gene: TRBV19

CDR3 protein: CASSPPEHTIYF
CDR3 DNA: TGTGCCAGCTCACCACCCGAGCACACCATATATTTT
D gene: -
clone size: -
J gene: TRBJ1-3
V gene: TRBV18

CDR3 protein: CATSPKRATYEQYF
CDR3 DNA: TGTGCCACCAGTCCCAAGAGAGCAACCTACGAGCAGTACTTC
D gene: -
clone size: -
J gene: TRBJ2-7
V gene: TRBV24-1

CDR3 protein: CASSPKRRDTSPLHF
CDR3 DNA: TGTGCCAGCAGTCCCAAGCGCCGGGACACATCACCCCTCCACTTT
D gene: -
clone size: once
J gene: TRBJ1-6
V gene: TRBV27